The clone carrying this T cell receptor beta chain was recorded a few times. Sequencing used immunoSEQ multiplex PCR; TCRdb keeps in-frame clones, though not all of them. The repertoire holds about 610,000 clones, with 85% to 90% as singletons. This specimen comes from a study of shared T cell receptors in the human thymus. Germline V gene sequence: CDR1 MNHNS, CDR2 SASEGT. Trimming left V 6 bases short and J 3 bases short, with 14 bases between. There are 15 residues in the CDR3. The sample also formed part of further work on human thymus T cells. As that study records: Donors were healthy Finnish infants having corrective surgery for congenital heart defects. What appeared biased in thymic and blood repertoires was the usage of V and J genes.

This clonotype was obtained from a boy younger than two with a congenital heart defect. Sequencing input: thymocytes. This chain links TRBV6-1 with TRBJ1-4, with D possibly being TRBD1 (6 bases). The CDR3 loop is CASSFTGRANEKLFF. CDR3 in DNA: TGTGCCAGCAGCTTTACAGGGAGAGCTAATGAAAAACTGTTTTTT.